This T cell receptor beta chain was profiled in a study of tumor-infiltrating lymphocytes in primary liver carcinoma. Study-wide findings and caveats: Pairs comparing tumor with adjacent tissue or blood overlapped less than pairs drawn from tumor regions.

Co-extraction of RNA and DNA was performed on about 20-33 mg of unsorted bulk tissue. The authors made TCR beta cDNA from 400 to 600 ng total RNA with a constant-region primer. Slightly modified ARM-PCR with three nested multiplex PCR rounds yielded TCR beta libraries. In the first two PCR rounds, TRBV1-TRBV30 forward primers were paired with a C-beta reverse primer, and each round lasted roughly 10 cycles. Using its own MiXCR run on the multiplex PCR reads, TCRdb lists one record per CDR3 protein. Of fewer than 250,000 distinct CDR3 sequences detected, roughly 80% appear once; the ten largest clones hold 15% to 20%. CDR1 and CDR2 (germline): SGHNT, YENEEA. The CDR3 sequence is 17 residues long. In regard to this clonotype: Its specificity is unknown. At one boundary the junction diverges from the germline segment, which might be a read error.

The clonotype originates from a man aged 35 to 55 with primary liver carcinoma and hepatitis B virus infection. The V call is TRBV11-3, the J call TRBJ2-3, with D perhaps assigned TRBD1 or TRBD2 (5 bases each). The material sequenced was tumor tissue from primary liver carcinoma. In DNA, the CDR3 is TGTACCAGCTGCCCCGGGACCTTGAGAAGCGGCACAGATACGCAGTATTTT. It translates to CTSCPGTLRSGTDTQYF.